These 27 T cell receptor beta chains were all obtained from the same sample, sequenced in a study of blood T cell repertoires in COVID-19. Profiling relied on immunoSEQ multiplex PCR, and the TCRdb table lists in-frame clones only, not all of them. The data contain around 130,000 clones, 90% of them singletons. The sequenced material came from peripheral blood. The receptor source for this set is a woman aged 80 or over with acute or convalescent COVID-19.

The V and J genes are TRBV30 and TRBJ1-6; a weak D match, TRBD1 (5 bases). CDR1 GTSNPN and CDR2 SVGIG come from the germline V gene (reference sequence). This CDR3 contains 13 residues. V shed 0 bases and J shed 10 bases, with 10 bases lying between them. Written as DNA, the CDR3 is TGTGCCTGGAGTGTGACAGAAGGATCACCCCTCCACTTT. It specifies CAWSVTEGSPLHF.

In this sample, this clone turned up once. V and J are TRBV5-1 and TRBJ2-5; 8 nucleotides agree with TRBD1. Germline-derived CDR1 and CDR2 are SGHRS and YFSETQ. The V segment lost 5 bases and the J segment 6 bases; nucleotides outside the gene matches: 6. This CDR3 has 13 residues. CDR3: CASRFGQGQTQYF. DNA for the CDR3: TGCGCCAGCAGATTCGGACAGGGCCAGACCCAGTACTTC. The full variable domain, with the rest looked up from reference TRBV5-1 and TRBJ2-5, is KAGVTQTPRYLIKTRGQQVTLSCSPISGHRSVSWYQQTPGQGLQFLFEYFSETQRNKGNFPGRFSGRQFSNSRSEMNVSTLELGDSALYLCASRFGQGQTQYFGPGTRLLVL.

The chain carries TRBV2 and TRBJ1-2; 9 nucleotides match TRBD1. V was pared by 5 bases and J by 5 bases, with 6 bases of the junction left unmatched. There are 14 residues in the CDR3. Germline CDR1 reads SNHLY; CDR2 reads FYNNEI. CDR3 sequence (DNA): TGTGCCAGCAGTTACACAGGGGGCGGTTATGGCTACACCTTC. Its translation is CASSYTGGGYGYTF.

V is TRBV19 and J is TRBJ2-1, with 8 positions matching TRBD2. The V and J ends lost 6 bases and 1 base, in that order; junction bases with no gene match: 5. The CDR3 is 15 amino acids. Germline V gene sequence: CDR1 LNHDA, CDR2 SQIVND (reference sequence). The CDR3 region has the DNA TGTGCCAGTAGCCAGACTAGCGATTCCTACAATGAGCAGTTCTTC. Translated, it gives CASSQTSDSYNEQFF.

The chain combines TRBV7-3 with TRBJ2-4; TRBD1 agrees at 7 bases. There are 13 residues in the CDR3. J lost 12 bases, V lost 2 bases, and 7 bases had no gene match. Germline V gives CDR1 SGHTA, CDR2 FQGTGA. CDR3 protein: CASSLLATGTQYF. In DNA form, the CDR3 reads TGTGCCAGCAGCTTACTTGCGACAGGGACTCAGTACTTC.

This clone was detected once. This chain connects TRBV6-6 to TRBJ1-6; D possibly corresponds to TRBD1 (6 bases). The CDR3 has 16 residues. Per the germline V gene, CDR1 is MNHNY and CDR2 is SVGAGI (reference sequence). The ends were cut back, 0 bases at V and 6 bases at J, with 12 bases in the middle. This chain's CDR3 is CASSYSGRGGNSPLHF. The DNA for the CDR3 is TGTGCCAGCAGTTACTCGGGAAGAGGGGGTAATTCACCCCTCCACTTT.

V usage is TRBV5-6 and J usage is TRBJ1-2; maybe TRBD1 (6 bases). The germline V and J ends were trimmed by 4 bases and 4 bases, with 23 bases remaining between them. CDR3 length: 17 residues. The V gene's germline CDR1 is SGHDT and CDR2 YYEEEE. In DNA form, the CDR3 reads TGTGCCAGCAGCCAAGACAGGTTTTTAAGTCCCTCCTATGGCTACACCTTC. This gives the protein CASSQDRFLSPSYGYTF.

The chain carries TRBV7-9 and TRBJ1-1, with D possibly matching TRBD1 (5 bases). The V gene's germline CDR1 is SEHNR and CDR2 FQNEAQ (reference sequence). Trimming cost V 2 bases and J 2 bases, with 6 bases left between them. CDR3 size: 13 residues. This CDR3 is CASSLQGNTEAFF. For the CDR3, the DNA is TGTGCCAGCAGCTTACAGGGAAACACTGAAGCTTTCTTT. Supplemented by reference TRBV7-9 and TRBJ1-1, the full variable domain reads DTGVSQNPRHKITKRGQNVTFRCDPISEHNRLYWYRQTLGQGPEFLTYFQNEAQLEKSRLLSDRFSAERPKGSFSTLEIQRTEQGDSAMYLCASSLQGNTEAFFGQGTRLTVV.

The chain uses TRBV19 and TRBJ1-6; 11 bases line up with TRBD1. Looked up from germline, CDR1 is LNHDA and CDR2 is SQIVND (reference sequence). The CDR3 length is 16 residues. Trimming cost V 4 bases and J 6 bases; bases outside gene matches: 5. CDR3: CASSTGQGAGNSPLHF. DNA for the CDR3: TGTGCCAGTAGTACCGGACAGGGGGCAGGTAATTCACCCCTCCACTTT.

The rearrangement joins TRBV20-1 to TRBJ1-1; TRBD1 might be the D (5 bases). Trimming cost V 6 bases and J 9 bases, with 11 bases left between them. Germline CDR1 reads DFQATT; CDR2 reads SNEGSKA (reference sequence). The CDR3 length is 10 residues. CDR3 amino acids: CSAGGGKAFF. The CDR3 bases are TGCAGTGCGGGCGGGGGGAAAGCTTTCTTT.

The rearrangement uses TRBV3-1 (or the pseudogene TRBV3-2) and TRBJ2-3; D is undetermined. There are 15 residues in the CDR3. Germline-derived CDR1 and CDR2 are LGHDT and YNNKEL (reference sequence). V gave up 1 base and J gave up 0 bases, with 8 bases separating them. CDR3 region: CASSQGLTSTDTQYF. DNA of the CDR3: TGTGCCAGCAGCCAAGGACTCACTAGCACAGATACGCAGTATTTT.

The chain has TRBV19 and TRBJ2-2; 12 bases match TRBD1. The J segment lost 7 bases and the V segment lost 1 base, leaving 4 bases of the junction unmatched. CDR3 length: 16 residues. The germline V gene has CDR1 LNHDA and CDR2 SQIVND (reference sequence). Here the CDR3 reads CASSIGGTGGRGELFF. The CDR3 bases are TGTGCCAGTAGTATAGGGGGGACAGGGGGCCGCGGGGAGCTGTTTTTT.

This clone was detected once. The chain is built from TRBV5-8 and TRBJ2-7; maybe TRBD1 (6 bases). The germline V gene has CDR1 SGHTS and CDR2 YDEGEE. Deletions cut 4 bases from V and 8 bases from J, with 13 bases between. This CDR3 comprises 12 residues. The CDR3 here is CASSRTGIQQYF. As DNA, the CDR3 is TGTGCCAGCAGCCGAACAGGGATCCAGCAGTACTTC.

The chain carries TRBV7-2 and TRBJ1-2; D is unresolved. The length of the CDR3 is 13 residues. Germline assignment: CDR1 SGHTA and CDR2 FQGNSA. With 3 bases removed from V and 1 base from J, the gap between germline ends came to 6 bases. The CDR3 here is CASSLSVNYGYTF. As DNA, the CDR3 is TGTGCCAGCAGCTTGAGTGTTAACTATGGCTACACCTTC.

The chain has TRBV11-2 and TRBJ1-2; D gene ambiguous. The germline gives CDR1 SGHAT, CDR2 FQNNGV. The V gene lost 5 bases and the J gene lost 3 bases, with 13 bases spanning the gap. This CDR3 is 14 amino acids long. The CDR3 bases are TGTGCCAGCAGCCCCATACTCGGGTACTATGGCTACACCTTC. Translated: CASSPILGYYGYTF.

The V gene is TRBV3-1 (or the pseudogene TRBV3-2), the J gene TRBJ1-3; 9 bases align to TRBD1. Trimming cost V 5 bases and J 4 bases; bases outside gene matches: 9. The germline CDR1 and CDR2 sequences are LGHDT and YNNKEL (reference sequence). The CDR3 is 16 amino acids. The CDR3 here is CASSSRTGVTGNTIYF. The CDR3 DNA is TGTGCCAGCAGCTCCCGGACAGGGGTGACCGGAAACACCATATATTTT.

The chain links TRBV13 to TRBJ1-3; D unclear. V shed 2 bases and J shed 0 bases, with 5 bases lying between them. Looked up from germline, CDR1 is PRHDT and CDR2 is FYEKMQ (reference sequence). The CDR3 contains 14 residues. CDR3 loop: CASSLLSSGNTIYF. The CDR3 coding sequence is TGTGCCAGCAGCTTATTGAGCTCTGGAAACACCATATATTTT.

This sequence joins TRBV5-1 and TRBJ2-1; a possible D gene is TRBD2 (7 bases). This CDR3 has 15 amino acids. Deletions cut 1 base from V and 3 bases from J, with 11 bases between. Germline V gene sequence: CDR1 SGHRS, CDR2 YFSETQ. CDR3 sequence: CASSLQAGHYNEQFF. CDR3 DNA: TGCGCCAGCAGCTTGCAAGCGGGACACTACAATGAGCAGTTCTTC.

The CDR3 DNA is TGTGCCAGCAGATCTACAGGGAACTATGGCTACACCTTC. Its translation: CASRSTGNYGYTF. V gene TRBV6-5 combines with J gene TRBJ1-2; perhaps TRBD1 as D (6 bases). Germline V lookup: CDR1 MNHEY, CDR2 SVGAGI. The CDR3 spans 13 residues. V was cut by 6 bases and J by 2 bases, with 10 bases left in between.

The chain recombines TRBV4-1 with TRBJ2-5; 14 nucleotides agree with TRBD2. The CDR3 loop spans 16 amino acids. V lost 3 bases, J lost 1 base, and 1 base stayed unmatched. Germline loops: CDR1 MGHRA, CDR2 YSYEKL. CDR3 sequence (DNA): TGCGCCAGCAGCCAGGGACTAGCGGGGGCCCAAGAGACCCAGTACTTC. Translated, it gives CASSQGLAGAQETQYF.

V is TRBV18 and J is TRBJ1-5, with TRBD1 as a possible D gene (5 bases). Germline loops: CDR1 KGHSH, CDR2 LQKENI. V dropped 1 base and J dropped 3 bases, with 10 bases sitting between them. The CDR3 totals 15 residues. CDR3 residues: CASSPRTTDNQPQHF. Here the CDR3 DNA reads TGTGCCAGCTCACCACGGACGACAGACAATCAGCCCCAGCATTTT.

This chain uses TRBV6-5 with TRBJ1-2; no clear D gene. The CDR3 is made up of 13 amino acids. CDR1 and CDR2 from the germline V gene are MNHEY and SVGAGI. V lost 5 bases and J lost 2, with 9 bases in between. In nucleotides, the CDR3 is TGTGCCAGCAGTCCCGGTTTGAACTATGGCTACACCTTC. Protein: CASSPGLNYGYTF.

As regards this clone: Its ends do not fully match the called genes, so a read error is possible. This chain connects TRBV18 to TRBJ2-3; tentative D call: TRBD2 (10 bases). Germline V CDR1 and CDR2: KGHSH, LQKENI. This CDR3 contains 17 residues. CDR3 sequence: CASSPQGASGGPDTQYF. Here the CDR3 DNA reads TGTGCCAGCTCCCCACAGGGGGCTAGCGGGGGTCCAGATACGCAGTATTTT.

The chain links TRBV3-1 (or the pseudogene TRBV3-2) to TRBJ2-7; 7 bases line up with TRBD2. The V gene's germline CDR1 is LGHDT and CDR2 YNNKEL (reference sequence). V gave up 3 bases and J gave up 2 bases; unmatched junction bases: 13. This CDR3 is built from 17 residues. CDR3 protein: CASSHGGGLGYPYEQYF. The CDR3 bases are TGTGCCAGCAGCCACGGGGGAGGGCTCGGATACCCCTACGAGCAGTACTTC.

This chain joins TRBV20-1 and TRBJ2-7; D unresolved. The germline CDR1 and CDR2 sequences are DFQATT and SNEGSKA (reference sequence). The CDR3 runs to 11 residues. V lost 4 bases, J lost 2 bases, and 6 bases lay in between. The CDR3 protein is CSAKQAYEQYF. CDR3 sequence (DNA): TGCAGTGCTAAACAAGCCTACGAGCAGTACTTC.

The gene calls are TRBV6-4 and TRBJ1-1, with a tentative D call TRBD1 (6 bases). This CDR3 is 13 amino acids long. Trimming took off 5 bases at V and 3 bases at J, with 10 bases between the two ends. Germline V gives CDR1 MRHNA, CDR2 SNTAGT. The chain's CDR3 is CASSLQGDTEAFF. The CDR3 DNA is TGTGCCAGCAGTTTACAGGGTGACACTGAAGCTTTCTTT.

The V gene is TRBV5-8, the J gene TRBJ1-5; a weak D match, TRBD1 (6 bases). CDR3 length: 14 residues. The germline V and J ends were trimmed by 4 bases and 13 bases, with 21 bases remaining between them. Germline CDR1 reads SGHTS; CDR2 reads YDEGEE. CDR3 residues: CASSLGDRTVRQHF. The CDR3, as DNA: TGTGCCAGCAGCCTTGGGGATCGGACAGTAAGGCAGCATTTT. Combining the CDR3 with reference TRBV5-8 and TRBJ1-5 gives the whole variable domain EAGVTQSPTHLIKTRGQQATLRCSPISGHTSVYWYQQALGLGLQFLLWYDEGEERNRGNFPPRFSGRQFPNYSSELNVNALELEDSALYLCASSLGDRTVRQHFGDGTRLSIL.